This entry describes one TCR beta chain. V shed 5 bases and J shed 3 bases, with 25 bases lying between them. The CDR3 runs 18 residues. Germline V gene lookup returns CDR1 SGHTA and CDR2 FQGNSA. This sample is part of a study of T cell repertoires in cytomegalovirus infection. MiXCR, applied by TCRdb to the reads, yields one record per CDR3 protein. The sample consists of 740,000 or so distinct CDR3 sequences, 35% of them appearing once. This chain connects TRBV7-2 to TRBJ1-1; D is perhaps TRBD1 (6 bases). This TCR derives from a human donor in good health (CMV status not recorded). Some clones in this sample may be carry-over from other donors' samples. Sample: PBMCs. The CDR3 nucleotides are TGTGCCAGCAGCAGCTTATTCGGAAGGGGGGCGGGGGACACTGAAGCTTTCTTT. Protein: CASSSLFGRGAGDTEAFF.